This T cell receptor beta chain was captured in a study of regulatory T cells in long-lasting Graves disease. Study-wide results and limits: Accuracy could have been hurt by small sample size.

Time point here: newly diagnosed GD, antithyroid drugs for less than 3 months. PBMCs were the source of the RNA used for TCR sequencing. This clonotype was picked up many times. Its specificity is not known. Relying on iRepertoire HTBI primers and Arm-PCR of CDR3 regions, the team built TCR beta libraries. TCRdb ran MiXCR on the multiplex PCR reads and lists one entry per CDR3 protein. The repertoire includes approximately 480,000 distinct CDR3 sequences, 15% to 20% of them detected once, and less than 15% sits in the top ten. The CDR3 runs 12 residues. The V gene's germline CDR1 is MNHEY and CDR2 SVGEGT. Trimming removed 4 bases from V and 7 bases from J; junction bases left unmatched: 4. These sequences were also reported in another study, on T cells in Graves' hyperthyroidism and ophthalmopathy. That source reports: HTBI primers drove first-round RT-PCR of the TCR CDR3.

The sequence was collected from a man aged 40-55 years with Graves disease. The sample here was peripheral blood mononuclear cells (PBMCs), taken at new diagnosis, from a patient treated with antithyroid drugs. This chain joins TRBV6-2 or TRBV6-3 and TRBJ2-7; 7 nucleotides match TRBD2. This CDR3 is CASSSAGVEQYF. CDR3 coding DNA: TGTGCCAGCAGTTCCGCGGGGGTGGAGCAGTACTTC.